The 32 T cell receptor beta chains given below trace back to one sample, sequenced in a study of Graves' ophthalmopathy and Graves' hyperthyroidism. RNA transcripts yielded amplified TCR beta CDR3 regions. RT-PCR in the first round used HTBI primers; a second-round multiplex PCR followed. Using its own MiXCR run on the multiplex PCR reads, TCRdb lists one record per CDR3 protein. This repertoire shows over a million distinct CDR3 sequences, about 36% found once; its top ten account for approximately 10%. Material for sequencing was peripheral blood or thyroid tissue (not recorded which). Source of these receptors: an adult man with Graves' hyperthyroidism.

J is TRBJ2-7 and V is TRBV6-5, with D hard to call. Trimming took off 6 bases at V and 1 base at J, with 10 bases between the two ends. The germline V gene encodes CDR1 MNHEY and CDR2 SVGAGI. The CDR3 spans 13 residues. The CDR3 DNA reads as TGTGCCAGCAGGGCTCACAGTTCCTACGAGCAGTACTTC. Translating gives CASRAHSSYEQYF.

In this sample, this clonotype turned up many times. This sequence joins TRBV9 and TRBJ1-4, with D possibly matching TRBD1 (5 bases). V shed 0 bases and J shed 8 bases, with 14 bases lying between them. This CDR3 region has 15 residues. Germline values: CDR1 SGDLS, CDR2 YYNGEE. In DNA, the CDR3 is TGTGCCAGCAGCGTAGCTTATGGAGGGACGGAAAAACTGTTTTTT. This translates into CASSVAYGGTEKLFF.

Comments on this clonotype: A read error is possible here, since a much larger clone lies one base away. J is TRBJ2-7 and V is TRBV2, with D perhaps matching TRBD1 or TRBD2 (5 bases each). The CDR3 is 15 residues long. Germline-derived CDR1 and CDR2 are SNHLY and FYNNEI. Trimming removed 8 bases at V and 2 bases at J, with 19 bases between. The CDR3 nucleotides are TGTGCCAGCGGCAAGGGGCAGGGACCCCCCTACGAGCAGTACTTC. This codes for CASGKGQGPPYEQYF.

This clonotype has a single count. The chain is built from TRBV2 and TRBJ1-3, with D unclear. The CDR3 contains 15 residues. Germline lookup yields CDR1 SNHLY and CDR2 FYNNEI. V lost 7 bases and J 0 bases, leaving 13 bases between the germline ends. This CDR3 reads CASKARGISGNTIYF. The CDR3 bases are TGTGCCAGCAAAGCACGGGGAATCTCTGGAAACACCATATATTTT.

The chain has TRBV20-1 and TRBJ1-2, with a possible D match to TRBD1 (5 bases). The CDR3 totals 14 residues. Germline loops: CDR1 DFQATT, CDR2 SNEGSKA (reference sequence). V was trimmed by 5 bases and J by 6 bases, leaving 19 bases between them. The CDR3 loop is CSAGLAGRIDGYTF. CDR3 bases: TGCAGTGCTGGACTGGCGGGGCGCATCGATGGCTACACCTTC.

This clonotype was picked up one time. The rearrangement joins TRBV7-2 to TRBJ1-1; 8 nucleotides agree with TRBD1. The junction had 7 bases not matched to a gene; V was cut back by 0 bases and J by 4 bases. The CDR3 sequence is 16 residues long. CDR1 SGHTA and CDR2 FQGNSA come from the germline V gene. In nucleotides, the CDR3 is TGTGCCAGCAGCTTAGCGCGGGCAGGGGGCGGCACTGAAGCTTTCTTT. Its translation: CASSLARAGGGTEAFF.

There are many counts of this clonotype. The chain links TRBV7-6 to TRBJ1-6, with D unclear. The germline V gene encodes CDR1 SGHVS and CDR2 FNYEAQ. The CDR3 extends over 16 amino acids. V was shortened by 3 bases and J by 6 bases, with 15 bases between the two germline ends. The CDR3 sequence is CASSLGTVSTNSPLHF. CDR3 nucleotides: TGTGCCAGCAGCTTGGGAACGGTCAGCACTAATTCACCCCTCCACTTT.

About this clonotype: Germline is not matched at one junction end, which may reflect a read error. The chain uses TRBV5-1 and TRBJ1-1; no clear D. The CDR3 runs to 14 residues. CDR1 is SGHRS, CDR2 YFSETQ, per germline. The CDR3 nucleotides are TGCGCCAGCAGCTTGACTACGGGGAACAATGAAGCTTTCTTT. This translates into CASSLTTGNNEAFF. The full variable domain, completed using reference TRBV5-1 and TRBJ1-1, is KAGVTQTPRYLIKTRGQQVTLSCSPISGHRSVSWYQQTPGQGLQFLFEYFSETQRNKGNFPGRFSGRQFSNSRSEMNVSTLELGDSALYLCASSLTTGNNEAFFGQGTRLTVV.

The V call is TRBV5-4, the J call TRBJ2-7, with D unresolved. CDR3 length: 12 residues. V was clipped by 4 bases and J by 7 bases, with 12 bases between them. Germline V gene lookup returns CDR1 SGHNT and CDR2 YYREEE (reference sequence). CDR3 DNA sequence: TGTGCCAGCAGCACCCAAAGGAAGGAGCAGTACTTC. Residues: CASSTQRKEQYF.

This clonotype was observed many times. CDR3 DNA: TGTGCCAGCAGCTCTCTCAGGACAGGGGAGGACGAGCAGTACTTC. Protein product: CASSSLRTGEDEQYF. This chain connects TRBV7-8 to TRBJ2-7; 9 bases map to TRBD1. This CDR3 spans 15 amino acids. With 4 bases clipped from V and 5 bases from J, the junction kept 9 bases outside the gene matches. The germline CDR1 and CDR2 sequences are SGHVS and FQNEAQ.

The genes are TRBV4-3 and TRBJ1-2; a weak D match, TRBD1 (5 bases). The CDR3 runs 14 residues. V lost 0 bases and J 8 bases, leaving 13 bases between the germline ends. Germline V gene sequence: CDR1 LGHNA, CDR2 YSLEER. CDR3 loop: CASSQDWGFGGYTF. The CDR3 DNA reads TGCGCCAGCAGCCAAGACTGGGGCTTTGGGGGCTACACCTTC.

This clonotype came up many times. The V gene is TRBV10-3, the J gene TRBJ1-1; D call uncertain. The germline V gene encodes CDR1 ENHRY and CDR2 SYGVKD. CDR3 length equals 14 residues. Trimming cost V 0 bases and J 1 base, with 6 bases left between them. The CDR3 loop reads CAISESMGNTEAFF. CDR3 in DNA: TGTGCCATCAGTGAGTCAATGGGGAACACTGAAGCTTTCTTT.

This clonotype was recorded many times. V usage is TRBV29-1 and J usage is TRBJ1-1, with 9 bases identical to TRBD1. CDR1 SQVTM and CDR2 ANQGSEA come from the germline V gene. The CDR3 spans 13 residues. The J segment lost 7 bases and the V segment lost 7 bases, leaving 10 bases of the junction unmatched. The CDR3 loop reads CSASRDRDVEAFF. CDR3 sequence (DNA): TGCAGCGCTTCCCGGGACAGGGACGTTGAAGCTTTCTTT.

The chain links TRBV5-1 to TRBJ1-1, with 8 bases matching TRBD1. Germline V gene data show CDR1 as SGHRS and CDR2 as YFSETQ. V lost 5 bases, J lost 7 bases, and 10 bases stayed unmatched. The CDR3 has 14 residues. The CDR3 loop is CASSRSGTGNEAFF. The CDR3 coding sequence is TGCGCCAGCAGTAGATCCGGGACAGGCAATGAAGCTTTCTTT.

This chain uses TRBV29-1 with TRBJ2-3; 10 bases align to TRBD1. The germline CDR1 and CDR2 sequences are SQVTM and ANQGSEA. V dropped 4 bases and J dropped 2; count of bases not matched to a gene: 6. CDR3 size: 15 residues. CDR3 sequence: CSVVGDRGYTDTQYF. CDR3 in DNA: TGCAGCGTTGTGGGGGACAGGGGTTACACAGATACGCAGTATTTT.

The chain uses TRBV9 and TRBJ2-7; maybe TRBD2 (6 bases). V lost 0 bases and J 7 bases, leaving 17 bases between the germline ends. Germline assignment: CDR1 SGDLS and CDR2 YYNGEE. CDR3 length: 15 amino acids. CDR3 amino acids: CASSVATAGLGEQYF. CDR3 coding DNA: TGTGCCAGCAGCGTAGCTACGGCGGGACTGGGGGAGCAGTACTTC.

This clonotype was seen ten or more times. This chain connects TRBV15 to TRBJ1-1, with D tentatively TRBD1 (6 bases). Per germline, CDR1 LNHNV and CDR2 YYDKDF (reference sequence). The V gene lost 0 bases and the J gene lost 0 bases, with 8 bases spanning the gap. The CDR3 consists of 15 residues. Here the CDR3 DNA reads TGTGCCACCAGCAGAGATGACAGGATGAACACTGAAGCTTTCTTT. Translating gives CATSRDDRMNTEAFF.

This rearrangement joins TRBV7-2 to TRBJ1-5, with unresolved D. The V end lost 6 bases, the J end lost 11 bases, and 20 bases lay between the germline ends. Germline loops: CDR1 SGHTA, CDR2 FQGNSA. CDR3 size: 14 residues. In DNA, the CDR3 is TGTGCCAGCAGTCGCGCAAGTACCCAAGAGACCCAGCATTTT. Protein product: CASSRASTQETQHF.

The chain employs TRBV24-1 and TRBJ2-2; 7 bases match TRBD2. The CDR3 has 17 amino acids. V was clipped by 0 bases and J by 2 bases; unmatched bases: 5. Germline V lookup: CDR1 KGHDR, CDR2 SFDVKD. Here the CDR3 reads CATSDLSERGNTGELFF. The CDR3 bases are TGTGCCACCAGTGATTTGTCGGAGCGGGGCAACACCGGGGAGCTGTTTTTT.

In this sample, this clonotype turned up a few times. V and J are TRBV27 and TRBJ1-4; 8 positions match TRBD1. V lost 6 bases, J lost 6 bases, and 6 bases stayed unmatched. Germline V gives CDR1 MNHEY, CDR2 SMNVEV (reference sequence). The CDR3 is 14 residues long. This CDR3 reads CASRRQGLHEKLFF. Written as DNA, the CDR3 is TGTGCCAGCAGGCGACAGGGGCTTCATGAAAAACTGTTTTTT. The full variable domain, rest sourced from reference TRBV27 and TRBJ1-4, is EAQVTQNPRYLITVTGKKLTVTCSQNMNHEYMSWYRQDPGLGLRQIYYSMNVEVTDKGDVPEGYKVSRKEKRNFPLILESPSPNQTSLYFCASRRQGLHEKLFFGSGTQLSVL.

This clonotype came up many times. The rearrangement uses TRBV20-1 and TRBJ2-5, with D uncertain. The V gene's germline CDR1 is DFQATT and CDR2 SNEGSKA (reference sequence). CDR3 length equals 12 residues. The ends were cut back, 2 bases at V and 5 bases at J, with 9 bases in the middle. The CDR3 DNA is TGCAGTGCTAGATCGGGTTATGAGACCCAGTACTTC. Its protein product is CSARSGYETQYF.

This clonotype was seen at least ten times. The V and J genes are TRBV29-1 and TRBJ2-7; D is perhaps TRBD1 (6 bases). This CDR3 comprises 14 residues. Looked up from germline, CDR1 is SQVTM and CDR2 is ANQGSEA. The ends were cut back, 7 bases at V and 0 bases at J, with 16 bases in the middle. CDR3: CSAQQGGLSYEQYF. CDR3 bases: TGCAGCGCACAACAGGGTGGTCTCTCCTACGAGCAGTACTTC.

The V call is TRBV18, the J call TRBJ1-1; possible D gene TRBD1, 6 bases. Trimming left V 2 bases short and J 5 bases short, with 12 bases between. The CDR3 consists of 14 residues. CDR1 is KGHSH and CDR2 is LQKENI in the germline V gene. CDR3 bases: TGTGCCAGCTCACCAACGGGGGCGCTAACTGAAGCTTTCTTT. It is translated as CASSPTGALTEAFF. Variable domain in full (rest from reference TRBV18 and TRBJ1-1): NAGVMQNPRHLVRRRGQEARLRCSPMKGHSHVYWYRQLPEEGLKFMVYLQKENIIDESGMPKERFSAEFPKEGPSILRIQQVVRGDSAAYFCASSPTGALTEAFFGQGTRLTVV.

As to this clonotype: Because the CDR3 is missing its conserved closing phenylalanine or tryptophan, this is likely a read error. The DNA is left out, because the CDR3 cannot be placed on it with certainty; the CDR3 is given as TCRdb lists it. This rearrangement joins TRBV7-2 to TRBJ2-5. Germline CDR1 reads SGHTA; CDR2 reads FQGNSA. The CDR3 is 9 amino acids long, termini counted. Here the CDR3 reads CASSLTQNT.

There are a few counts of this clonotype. The CDR3 region is CASSYSMGEATYEQYF. In nucleotides, the CDR3 is TGTGCCAGCAGTTACTCTATGGGGGAAGCTACCTACGAGCAGTACTTC. This sequence joins TRBV7-2 and TRBJ2-7; perhaps D is TRBD1 or TRBD2 (5 bases each). This CDR3 is built from 16 residues. Trimming left V 6 bases short and J 2 bases short, with 20 bases between. Germline V CDR1 and CDR2: SGHTA, FQGNSA.

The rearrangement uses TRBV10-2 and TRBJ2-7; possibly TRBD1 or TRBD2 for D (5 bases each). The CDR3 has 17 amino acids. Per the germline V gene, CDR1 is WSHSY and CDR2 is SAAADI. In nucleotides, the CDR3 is TGCAGCGTTGTAAGGGCCCGGGACCATGTTAGCAGTCACGAGCAGTACTTC. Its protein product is CSVVRARDHVSSHEQYF.

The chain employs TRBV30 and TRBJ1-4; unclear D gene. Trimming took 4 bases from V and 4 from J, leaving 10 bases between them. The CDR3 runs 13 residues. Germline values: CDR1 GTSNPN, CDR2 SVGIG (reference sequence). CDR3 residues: CAWNGMDNEKLFF. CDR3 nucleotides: TGTGCCTGGAACGGGATGGATAATGAAAAACTGTTTTTT.

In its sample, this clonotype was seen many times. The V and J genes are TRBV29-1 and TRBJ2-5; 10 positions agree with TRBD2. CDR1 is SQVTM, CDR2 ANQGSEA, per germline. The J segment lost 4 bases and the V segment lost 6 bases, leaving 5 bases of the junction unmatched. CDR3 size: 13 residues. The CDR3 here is CSVAGTSVETQYF. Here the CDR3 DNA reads TGCAGCGTAGCCGGGACTAGCGTAGAGACCCAGTACTTC.

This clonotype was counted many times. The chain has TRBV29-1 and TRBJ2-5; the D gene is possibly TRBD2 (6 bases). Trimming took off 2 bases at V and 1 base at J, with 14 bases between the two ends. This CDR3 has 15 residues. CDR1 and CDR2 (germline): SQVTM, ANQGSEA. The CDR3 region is CSVEHTSTSQETQYF. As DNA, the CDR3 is TGCAGCGTTGAACATACTAGCACTTCCCAAGAGACCCAGTACTTC.

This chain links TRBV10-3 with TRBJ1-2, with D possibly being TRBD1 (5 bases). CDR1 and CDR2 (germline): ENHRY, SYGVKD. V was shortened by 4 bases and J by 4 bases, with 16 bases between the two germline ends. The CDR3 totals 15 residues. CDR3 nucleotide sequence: TGTGCCATCAGTGGGGGCGGGAGGGGAGCCTATGGCTACACCTTC. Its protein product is CAISGGGRGAYGYTF.

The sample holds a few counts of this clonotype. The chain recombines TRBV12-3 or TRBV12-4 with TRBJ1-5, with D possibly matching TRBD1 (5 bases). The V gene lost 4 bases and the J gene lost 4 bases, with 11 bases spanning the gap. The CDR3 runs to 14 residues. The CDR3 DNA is TGTGCCAGCAGTTGGGGCGGGCTAAATCAGCCCCAGCATTTT. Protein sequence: CASSWGGLNQPQHF.

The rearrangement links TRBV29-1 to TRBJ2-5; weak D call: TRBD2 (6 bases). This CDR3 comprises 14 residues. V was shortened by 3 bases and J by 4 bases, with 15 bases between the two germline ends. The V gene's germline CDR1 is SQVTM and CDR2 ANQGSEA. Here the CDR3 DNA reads TGCAGCGTTGACGCCCCGGGAGACCCAGAGACCCAGTACTTC. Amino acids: CSVDAPGDPETQYF.